These 3 T cell receptor beta chains originate from one sample sequenced in a study of cytomegalovirus exposure and HLA in healthy donors. Sequencing used immunoSEQ multiplex PCR; TCRdb keeps in-frame clones, though not all of them. The sample consists of 65,000 to 100,000 clones, roughly 93% of them appearing once. The sample comprised PBMCs. The receptors shown here come from a woman in her twenties or thirties in good health and CMV-seronegative.

This sequence joins TRBV5-1 and TRBJ2-7; the match to TRBD2 covers 7 bases. With 4 bases clipped from V and 1 base from J, the junction kept 8 bases outside the gene matches. This CDR3 is built from 15 residues. CDR1 and CDR2 (germline): SGHRS, YFSETQ. The CDR3 DNA sequence: TGCGCCAGCAGCCCGGGGTTACTAGCGTCCTACGAGCAGTACTTC. This encodes CASSPGLLASYEQYF.

The chain carries TRBV5-6 and TRBJ2-5; 9 nucleotides align to TRBD2. In germline, CDR1 is SGHDT, CDR2 YYEEEE. This CDR3 comprises 17 residues. V was pared by 4 bases and J by 5 bases, with 15 bases of the junction left unmatched. The chain's CDR3 is CASSRAGGGLTGETQYF. The CDR3 region has the DNA TGTGCCAGCAGCCGAGCGGGAGGAGGGCTTACGGGTGAGACCCAGTACTTC.

This chain links TRBV18 with TRBJ1-1, with TRBD1 as a possible D gene (5 bases). V was shortened by 3 bases and J by 5 bases, with 19 bases between the two germline ends. CDR3 length equals 16 residues. The germline gives CDR1 KGHSH, CDR2 LQKENI. As DNA, the CDR3 is TGTGCCAGCTCACCTACGGCAGGGAAGTTTAAAACTGAAGCTTTCTTT. Residues: CASSPTAGKFKTEAFF.